A single sample is the source of the 5 T cell receptor beta chains below, sequenced in a study of blood T cells in healthy people across ages. A second PCR of 7 to 11 cycles used a sample-barcoded 5' primer and a J-beta primer mix. TCRdb fed the 5' RACE reads into MiXCR, producing one record per CDR3 protein. Of about 1.8 million distinct CDR3 sequences in the sample, roughly 49% were seen once. Sequencing was done on a sample of blood. Receptors were obtained from a woman aged 40 to 49 in good health.

The rearrangement joins TRBV20-1 to TRBJ2-7, with 9 bases that match TRBD2. This CDR3 has 13 residues. CDR1 DFQATT and CDR2 SNEGSKA come from the germline V gene (reference sequence). CDR3 loop: CAVGASGKNEQYF. In DNA, the CDR3 is TGCGCAGTAGGGGCTAGCGGGAAAAATGAGCAGTACTTC.

Worth noting for this clonotype: An end of the junction does not agree with germline; a read error may underlie this. The chain recombines TRBV18 with TRBJ1-2; no definite D call. The CDR3 has 16 amino acids. Germline values: CDR1 KGHSH, CDR2 LQKENI. Written as DNA, the CDR3 is TGTGCCTGCTCACCACAGTCAGGTGTGGGGAACTATGGCTACACCTTC. This translates into CACSPQSGVGNYGYTF. The full variable domain, with the rest looked up from reference TRBV18 and TRBJ1-2, is NAGVMQNPRHLVRRRGQEARLRCSPMKGHSHVYWYRQLPEEGLKFMVYLQKENIIDESGMPKERFSAEFPKEGPSILRIQQVVRGDSAAYFCACSPQSGVGNYGYTFGSGTRLTVV.

This clonotype was counted between two and nine times. CDR3 loop: CASSQERRQGADTQYF. The DNA of the CDR3 is TGCGCCAGCAGCCAAGAAAGACGGCAGGGTGCAGATACGCAGTATTTT. V usage is TRBV4-3 and J usage is TRBJ2-3; D perhaps matches TRBD1 (5 bases). CDR3 length equals 16 residues. V was clipped by 0 bases and J by 4 bases, with 14 bases between them. Germline V gene data show CDR1 as LGHNA and CDR2 as YSLEER.

The chain joins TRBV20-1 to TRBJ2-7; 9 bases map to TRBD2. J lost 1 base, V lost 3 bases, and 4 bases had no gene match. CDR1 DFQATT and CDR2 SNEGSKA come from the germline V gene (reference sequence). CDR3 length: 14 amino acids. As DNA, the CDR3 is TGCAGTGCTAGCAGGGCGGGGGGGTCCTACGAGCAGTACTTC. This encodes CSASRAGGSYEQYF.

CDR3 bases: TGTGCCAGCAGCTTATACCGGACGGATAATGAGCAGTTCTTC. Encoded protein: CASSLYRTDNEQFF. V usage is TRBV7-2 and J usage is TRBJ2-1; D is undetermined. The germline CDR1 and CDR2 sequences are SGHTA and FQGNSA. CDR3 size: 14 residues. Between the trimmed V and J ends, which lost 2 bases and 7 bases, there was a span of 12 bases.